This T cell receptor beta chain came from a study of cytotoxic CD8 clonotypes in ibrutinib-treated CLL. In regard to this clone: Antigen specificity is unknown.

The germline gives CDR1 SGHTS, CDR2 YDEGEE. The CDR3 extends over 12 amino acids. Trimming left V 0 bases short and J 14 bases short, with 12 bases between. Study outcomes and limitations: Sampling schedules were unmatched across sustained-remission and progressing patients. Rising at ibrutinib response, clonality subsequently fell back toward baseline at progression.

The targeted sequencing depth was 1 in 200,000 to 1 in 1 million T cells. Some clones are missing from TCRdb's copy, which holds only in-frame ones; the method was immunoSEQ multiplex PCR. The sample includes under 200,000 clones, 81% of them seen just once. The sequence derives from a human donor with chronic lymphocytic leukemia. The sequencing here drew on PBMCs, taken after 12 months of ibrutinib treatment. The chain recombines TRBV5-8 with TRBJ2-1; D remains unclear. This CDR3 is CASSLGWDVEFF. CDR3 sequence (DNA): TGTGCCAGCAGCTTGGGCTGGGATGTTGAGTTCTTC.